This entry concerns a single T cell receptor (beta chain). Its target is not known. These data are taken from a study of beta chain features in type 1 diabetes. General study findings and limits: The similarity of naive, central memory and Treg TCRB repertoires appeared greater among patients than among healthy donors.

A CD45RO/CCR7/CD25/CD127/CD95/CD27 panel sorted naive, central memory, regulatory and stem cell-like memory CD4+ cells. This CDR3 is built from 16 residues. CDR1 SGHAT and CDR2 FQNNGV come from the germline V gene. With V trimmed by 3 bases and J by 2 bases, 8 bases remained unmatched. Investigators reverse transcribed all isolated RNA, so they sequenced expressed TCRB transcripts. Method: immunoSEQ multiplex PCR; TCRdb's copy keeps in-frame clones and lacks some. The sample yields under 500,000 clones, approximately 28% seen once. The specimen was naive CD4+ T cells from blood. The TCR sequence derives from a man aged 18 to 30 in good health. The J gene is TRBJ2-5, the V gene TRBV11-2, with 8 nucleotides matching TRBD1. In DNA, the CDR3 is TGTGCCAGCAGCTTGCGGGACAGGACAGTGCAAGAGACCCAGTACTTC. This translates into CASSLRDRTVQETQYF.